The present T cell receptor (beta chain) was sequenced within a study of T cells in Graves' hyperthyroidism and ophthalmopathy. The CDR3 loop spans 14 amino acids. V shed 5 bases and J shed 5 bases, with 15 bases lying between them. Per germline, CDR1 LNHNV and CDR2 YYDKDF (reference sequence). Template material for amplifying TCR beta CDR3 regions consisted of RNA transcripts. The TCR CDR3 first-round RT-PCR relied on the HTBI primer set. TCRdb called the multiplex PCR reads again in MiXCR, with one record for every CDR3 protein. The sample lists about 620,000 distinct CDR3 sequences; 15% to 20% were seen once.

The sequenced material came from blood. The source of this sequence is a woman between 25 and 40 years old with Graves' hyperthyroidism. This sequence joins TRBV15 and TRBJ1-2; D unresolved. CDR3 nucleotides: TGTGCCACCAGCGCCCGAAGGGAAGGTTATGGCTACACCTTC. It specifies CATSARREGYGYTF.